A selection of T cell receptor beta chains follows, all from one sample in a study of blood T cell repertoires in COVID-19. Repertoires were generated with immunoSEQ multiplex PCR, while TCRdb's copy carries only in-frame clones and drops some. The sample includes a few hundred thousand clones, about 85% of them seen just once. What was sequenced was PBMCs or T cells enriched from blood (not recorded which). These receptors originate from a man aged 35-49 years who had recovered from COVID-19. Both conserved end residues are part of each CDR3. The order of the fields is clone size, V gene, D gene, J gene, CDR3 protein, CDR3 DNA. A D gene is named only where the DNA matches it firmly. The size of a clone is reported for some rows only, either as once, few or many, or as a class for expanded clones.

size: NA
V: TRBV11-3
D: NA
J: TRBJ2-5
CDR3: CASRKSETQYF
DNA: TGTGCCAGCAGGAAAAGCGAGACCCAGTACTTC

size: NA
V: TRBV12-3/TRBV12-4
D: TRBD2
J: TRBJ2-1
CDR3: CASRLAGESEQFF
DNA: TGTGCCAGCAGACTAGCGGGAGAAAGTGAGCAGTTCTTC

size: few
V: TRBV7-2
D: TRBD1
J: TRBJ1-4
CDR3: CASSLGGTGDEKLFF
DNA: TGTGCCAGCAGCTTAGGTGGGACAGGGGATGAAAAACTGTTTTTT

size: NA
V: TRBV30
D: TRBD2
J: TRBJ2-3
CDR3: CAGGLAGGTATDTQYF
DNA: TGTGCTGGGGGGCTAGCGGGAGGAACGGCCACAGATACGCAGTATTTT

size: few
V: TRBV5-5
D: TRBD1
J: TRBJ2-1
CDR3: CASSLGQGLEFEFF
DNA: TGTGCCAGCAGCTTGGGACAGGGCCTTGAGTTCGAATTCTTC

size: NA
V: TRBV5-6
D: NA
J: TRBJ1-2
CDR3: CASSLGSGEGNYGYTF
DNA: TGTGCCAGCAGCTTGGGTTCGGGAGAGGGTAACTATGGCTACACCTTC

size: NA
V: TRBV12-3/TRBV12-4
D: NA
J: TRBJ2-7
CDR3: CASSKPSYEQYF
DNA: TGTGCCAGCTCCAAGCCGTCCTACGAGCAGTACTTC

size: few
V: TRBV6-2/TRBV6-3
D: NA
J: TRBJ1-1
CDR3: CASSYRRSEAFF
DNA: TGTGCCAGCAGTTACCGGCGGTCTGAAGCTTTCTTT

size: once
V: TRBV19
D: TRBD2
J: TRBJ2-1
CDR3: CASSWSGRNEQFF
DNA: TGTGCCAGTAGTTGGAGCGGGAGGAATGAGCAGTTCTTC

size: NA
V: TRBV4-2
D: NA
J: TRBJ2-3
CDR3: CASSQDRVRPDRGAHTDTQYF
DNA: TGTGCCAGCAGCCAAGATAGGGTCAGACCCGATCGGGGAGCCCACACAGATACGCAGTATTTT

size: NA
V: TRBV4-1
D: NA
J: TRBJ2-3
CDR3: CASRRSPGERVNTDTQYF
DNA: TGCGCCAGCAGACGTTCACCGGGGGAGAGGGTGAACACAGATACGCAGTATTTT

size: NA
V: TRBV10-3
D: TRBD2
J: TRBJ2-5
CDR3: CAISSSGREKETQYF
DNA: TGTGCCATCAGTTCTAGCGGGAGGGAAAAAGAGACCCAGTACTTC

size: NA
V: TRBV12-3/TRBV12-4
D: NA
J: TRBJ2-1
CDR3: CASSRDYNEQFF
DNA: TGTGCCAGCAGCCGGGACTACAATGAGCAGTTCTTC

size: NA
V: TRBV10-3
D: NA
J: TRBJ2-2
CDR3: CAISESTGRGTKNTGELFF
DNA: TGTGCCATCAGTGAGTCGACGGGGAGGGGGACAAAAAACACCGGGGAGCTGTTTTTT

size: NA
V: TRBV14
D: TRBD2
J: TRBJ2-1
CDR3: CASTLGLADNEQFF
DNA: TGTGCCAGCACCTTAGGACTAGCGGACAATGAGCAGTTCTTC

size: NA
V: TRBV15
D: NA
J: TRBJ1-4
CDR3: CATSRDREPTISNEKLFF
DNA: TGTGCCACCAGCAGAGATCGGGAACCAACAATAAGTAATGAAAAACTGTTTTTT

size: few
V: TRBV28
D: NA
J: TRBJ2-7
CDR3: CASSIPQGTYEQYF
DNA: TGTGCCAGCAGTATCCCACAGGGAACCTACGAGCAGTACTTC

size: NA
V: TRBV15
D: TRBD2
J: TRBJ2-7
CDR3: CATRRGGDSYEQYF
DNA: TGTGCCACCAGGCGCGGGGGAGACTCCTACGAGCAGTACTTC

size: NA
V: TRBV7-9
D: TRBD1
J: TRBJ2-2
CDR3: CASSSQDRGWTGELFF
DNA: TGTGCCAGCAGCTCACAGGACAGGGGATGGACCGGGGAGCTGTTTTTT

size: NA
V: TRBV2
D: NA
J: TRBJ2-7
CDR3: CASKYRLAYEQYF
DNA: TGTGCCAGCAAATACCGACTAGCCTACGAGCAGTACTTC

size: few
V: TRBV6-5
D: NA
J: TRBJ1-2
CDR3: CASGGGRLFYGYTF
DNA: TGTGCCAGCGGGGGGGGGCGTCTCTTCTATGGCTACACCTTC

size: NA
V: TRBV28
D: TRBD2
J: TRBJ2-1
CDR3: CGVGGDEQFF
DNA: TGTGGCGTCGGGGGGGATGAGCAGTTCTTC

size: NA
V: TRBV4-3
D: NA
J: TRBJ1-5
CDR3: CASSQGVMGYQPQHF
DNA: TGCGCCAGCAGCCAGGGCGTCATGGGCTACCAGCCCCAGCATTTT

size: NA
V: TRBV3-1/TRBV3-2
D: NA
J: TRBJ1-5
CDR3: CASSQDYSNQPQHF
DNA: TGTGCCAGCAGCCAAGATTATAGCAATCAGCCCCAGCATTTT

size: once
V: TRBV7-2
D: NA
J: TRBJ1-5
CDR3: CASSSQYNQPQHF
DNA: TGTGCCAGCAGCTCACAGTACAATCAGCCCCAGCATTTT

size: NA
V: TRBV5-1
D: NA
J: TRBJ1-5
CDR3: CASSLAGARNQPQHF
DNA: TGCGCCAGCAGCTTGGCTGGGGCGAGAAATCAGCCCCAGCATTTT

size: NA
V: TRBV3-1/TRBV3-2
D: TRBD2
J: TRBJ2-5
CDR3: CASSQDPSGRANQETQYF
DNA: TGTGCCAGCAGCCAAGACCCTAGCGGGAGGGCCAACCAAGAGACCCAGTACTTC

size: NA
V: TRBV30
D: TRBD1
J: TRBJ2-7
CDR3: CAWSGGRSYEQYF
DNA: TGTGCCTGGTCAGGGGGCAGATCCTACGAGCAGTACTTC

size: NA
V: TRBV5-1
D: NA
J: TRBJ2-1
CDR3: CASSLAGRGASYNEQFF
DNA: TGCGCCAGCAGCTTGGCGGGTCGGGGAGCCTCCTACAATGAGCAGTTCTTC

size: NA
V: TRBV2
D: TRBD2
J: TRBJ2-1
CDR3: CASITGLAGGNEQFF
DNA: TGTGCCAGCATAACGGGACTAGCGGGAGGGAATGAGCAGTTCTTC

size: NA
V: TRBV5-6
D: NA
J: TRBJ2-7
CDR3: CASSFGGLASYEQYF
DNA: TGTGCCAGCAGCTTTGGAGGGTTGGCCTCCTACGAGCAGTACTTC

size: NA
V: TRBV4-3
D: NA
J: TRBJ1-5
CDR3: CASSQDYGPANQPQHF
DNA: TGCGCCAGCAGCCAAGATTATGGGCCAGCTAATCAGCCCCAGCATTTT

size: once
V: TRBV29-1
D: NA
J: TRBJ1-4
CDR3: CSGKDIGSEKLFF
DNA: TGCAGCGGAAAAGACATTGGGAGTGAAAAACTGTTTTTT

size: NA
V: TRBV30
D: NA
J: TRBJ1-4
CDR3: CAWSASGGANEKLFF
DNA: TGTGCCTGGAGTGCCTCGGGGGGAGCTAATGAAAAACTGTTTTTT

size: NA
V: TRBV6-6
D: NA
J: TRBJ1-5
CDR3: CASSSRVGQPQHF
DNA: TGTGCCAGCAGTAGCAGGGTCGGTCAGCCCCAGCATTTT

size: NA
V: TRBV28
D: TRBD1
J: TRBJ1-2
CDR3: CASSSPAPGTGGYTF
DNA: TGTGCCAGCAGTTCCCCCGCACCCGGGACAGGGGGCTACACCTTC

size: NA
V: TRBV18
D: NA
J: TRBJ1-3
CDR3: CASSQRQSGNTIYF
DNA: TGTGCCAGCTCACAACGACAATCTGGAAACACCATATATTTT

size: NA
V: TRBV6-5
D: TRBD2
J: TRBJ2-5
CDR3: CASSYAGLAAETQYF
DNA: TGTGCCAGCAGTTACGCGGGACTAGCGGCGGAGACCCAGTACTTC

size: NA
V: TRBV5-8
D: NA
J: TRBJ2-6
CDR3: CASSFWTVDSGANVLTF
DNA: TGTGCCAGCAGCTTTTGGACAGTAGACTCTGGGGCCAACGTCCTGACTTTC

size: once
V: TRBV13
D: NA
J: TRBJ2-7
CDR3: CASSPGANEQYF
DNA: TGTGCCAGCAGCCCAGGGGCTAACGAGCAGTACTTC

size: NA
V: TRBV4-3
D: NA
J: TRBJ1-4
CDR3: CASSQDGATNEKLFF
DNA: TGCGCCAGCAGCCAAGATGGGGCCACTAATGAAAAACTGTTTTTT

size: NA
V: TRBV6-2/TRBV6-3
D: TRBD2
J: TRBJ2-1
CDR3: CASSRGTSGYNEQFF
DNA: TGTGCCAGCAGTAGAGGGACTAGCGGCTACAATGAGCAGTTCTTC

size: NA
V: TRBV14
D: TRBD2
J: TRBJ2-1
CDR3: CASSQAPGTSGNSYNEQFF
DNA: TGTGCCAGCAGCCAAGCTCCCGGGACTAGCGGAAACTCCTACAATGAGCAGTTCTTC

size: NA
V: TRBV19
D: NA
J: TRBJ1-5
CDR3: CASSIQKGPQPQHF
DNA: TGTGCCAGTAGTATTCAGAAGGGGCCTCAGCCCCAGCATTTT

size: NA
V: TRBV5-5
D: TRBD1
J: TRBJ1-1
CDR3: CASSLAAGGDPEAFF
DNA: TGTGCCAGCAGCTTGGCCGCAGGGGGAGACCCTGAAGCTTTCTTT